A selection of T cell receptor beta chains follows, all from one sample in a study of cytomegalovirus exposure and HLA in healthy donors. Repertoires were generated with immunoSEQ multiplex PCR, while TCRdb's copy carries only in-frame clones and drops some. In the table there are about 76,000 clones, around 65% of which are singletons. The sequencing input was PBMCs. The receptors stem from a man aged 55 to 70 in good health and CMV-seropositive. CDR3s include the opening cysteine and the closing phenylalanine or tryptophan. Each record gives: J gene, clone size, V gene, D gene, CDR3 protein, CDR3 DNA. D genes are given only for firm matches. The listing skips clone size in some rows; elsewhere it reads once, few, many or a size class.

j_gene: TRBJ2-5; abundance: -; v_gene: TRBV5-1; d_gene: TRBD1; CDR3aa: CASSSMGQGAGETQYF; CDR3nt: TGCGCCAGCAGCAGCATGGGACAGGGGGCTGGAGAGACCCAGTACTTC
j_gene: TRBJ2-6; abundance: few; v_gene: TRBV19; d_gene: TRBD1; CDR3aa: CASSRTGTATGANVLTF; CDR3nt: TGTGCCAGTAGTCGAACTGGGACAGCGACTGGGGCCAACGTCCTGACTTTC
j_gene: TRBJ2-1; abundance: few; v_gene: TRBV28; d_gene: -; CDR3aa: CASSLREYYNEQFF; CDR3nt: TGTGCCAGCAGTTTACGGGAGTACTACAATGAGCAGTTCTTC
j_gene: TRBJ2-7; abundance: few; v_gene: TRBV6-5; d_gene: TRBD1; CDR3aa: CASSYDRENEQYF; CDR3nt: TGTGCCAGCAGTTATGACAGGGAAAACGAGCAGTACTTC
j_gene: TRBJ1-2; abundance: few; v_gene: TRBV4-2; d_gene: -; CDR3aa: CASRGEAGYTF; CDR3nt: TGTGCCAGCAGGGGGGAGGCTGGCTACACCTTC
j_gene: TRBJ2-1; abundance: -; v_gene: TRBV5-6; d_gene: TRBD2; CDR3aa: CASSLGGGGAYNEQFF; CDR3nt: TGTGCCAGCAGCTTGGGAGGCGGGGGGGCCTACAATGAGCAGTTCTTC
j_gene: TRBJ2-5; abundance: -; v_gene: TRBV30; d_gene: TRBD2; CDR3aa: CAGRLGLAEGQKTQYF; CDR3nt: TGTGCCGGCCGCCTTGGACTAGCGGAGGGCCAAAAGACCCAGTACTTC
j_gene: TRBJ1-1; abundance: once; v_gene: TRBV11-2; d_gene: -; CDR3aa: CASSLALGGNTEAFF; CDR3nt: TGTGCCAGCAGCTTAGCTCTGGGGGGGAACACTGAAGCTTTCTTT
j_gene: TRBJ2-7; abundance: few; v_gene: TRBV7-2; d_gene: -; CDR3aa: CASSLALERLYF; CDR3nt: TGTGCCAGCAGCTTAGCCTTGGAGCGGTTGTACTTC
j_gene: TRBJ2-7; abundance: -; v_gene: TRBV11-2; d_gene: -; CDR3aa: CASSLYGLAYEQYF; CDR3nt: TGTGCCAGCAGCTTATACGGGTTGGCCTACGAGCAGTACTTC
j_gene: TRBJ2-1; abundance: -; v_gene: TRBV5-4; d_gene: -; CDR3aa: CASSLVESDEQFF; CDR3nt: TGTGCCAGCAGCTTGGTAGAAAGCGATGAGCAGTTCTTC